This TCR beta chain was identified in a study of cytomegalovirus exposure and HLA in healthy donors. Findings and caveats of the study: Compared with the roughly 700-donor mean, an Asian-associated ancestry cluster reportedly had fewer N-insertions, according to a later analysis. Across donors, sequencing depth was assumed by presence/absence analyses to be roughly uniform. One variant, a missense change in DCLRE1C, was linked in a later analysis to TCR beta V- and J-gene trimming.

PCR used 60 Vbeta primers and 13 Jbeta primers. TCRdb's table, derived via immunoSEQ multiplex PCR, lists solely in-frame clones and lacks some. The sample includes 130,000 to 150,000 clones, around 77% of them seen just once. Turning to this clone: Its specificity is not known.

V dropped 9 bases and J dropped 4 bases, with 9 bases sitting between them. The length of the CDR3 is 11 residues. Germline V gene sequence: CDR1 MNHNS, CDR2 SASEGT. The sequencing sample was made of PBMCs. The TCR was taken from a woman in her forties or fifties in good health and CMV-seronegative. The genes are TRBV6-1 and TRBJ1-2, with no clear D. CDR3 nucleotides: TGTGCCAGTCAGGTACTCTATGGCTACACCTTC. Protein: CASQVLYGYTF.